The 13 T cell receptor beta chains presented below share a single source sample, sequenced in a study of CXCR3-negative and CXCR3-positive naive CD8 T cells. UMI-labeled 5' RACE yielded the TRB cDNA libraries. TCRdb processed the 5' RACE reads again and assigns one entry to each CDR3 protein, with no DNA. This table holds 45,000 to 55,000 distinct CDR3 sequences. The specimen sequenced was memory CD8+ T cells from blood. Receptors were obtained from a human donor in good health. Some clones in this sample may be carry-over from other donors' samples.

The chain recombines TRBV20-1 with TRBJ1-2; without DNA, the TCRdb call of TRBD1 cannot be checked. This CDR3 spans 15 amino acids. From germline, CDR1 is DFQATT and CDR2 SNEGSKA (reference sequence). This CDR3 is CSAYVGDTFFYGYTF.

The rearrangement uses TRBV4-3 and TRBJ2-7. Germline V gene data show CDR1 as LGHNA and CDR2 as YSLEER. There are 15 residues in the CDR3. CDR3 sequence: CASSQEDSIEYEQYF.

The chain links TRBV13 to TRBJ2-7; checking the TCRdb D call of TRBD1 is not possible without DNA. The CDR3 spans 16 residues. The germline gives CDR1 PRHDT, CDR2 FYEKMQ (reference sequence). CDR3 amino acids: CASSLGPGQVIYEQYF.

This chain uses TRBV2 with TRBJ1-2. CDR3 length equals 13 residues. Germline V gene data show CDR1 as SNHLY and CDR2 as FYNNEI. The CDR3 reads CASSEAIYYGYTF.

The chain carries TRBV5-1 and TRBJ1-5; lacking DNA, the TRBD1 call made by TCRdb goes unchecked. Germline-derived CDR1 and CDR2 are SGHRS and YFSETQ. CDR3 length: 14 amino acids. This CDR3 reads CATADRGGNQPQHF.

The genes are TRBV6-4 and TRBJ2-3. This CDR3 has 14 amino acids. CDR1 is MRHNA and CDR2 is SNTAGT in the germline V gene. The CDR3 spells CASSDGTSTDTQYF.

V is TRBV18 and J is TRBJ2-1. Germline V lookup: CDR1 KGHSH, CDR2 LQKENI. This CDR3 has 12 residues. This CDR3 reads CASSPVGNEQFF. The full variable domain, rest sourced from reference TRBV18 and TRBJ2-1, is NAGVMQNPRHLVRRRGQEARLRCSPMKGHSHVYWYRQLPEEGLKFMVYLQKENIIDESGMPKERFSAEFPKEGPSILRIQQVVRGDSAAYFCASSPVGNEQFFGPGTRLTVL.

The V call is TRBV29-1, the J call TRBJ2-5; TCRdb reports TRBD2, a call that lacks DNA to check it against. This CDR3 is 13 amino acids long. The V gene's germline CDR1 is SQVTM and CDR2 ANQGSEA. The CDR3 protein is CSVSSANQETQYF.

The chain uses TRBV4-2 and TRBJ2-3; TCRdb's assignment of TRBD1 cannot be checked, as there is no DNA. This CDR3 is built from 13 residues. Germline CDR1 LGHNA, CDR2 YNFKEQ. CDR3 region: CASSQGGVDTQYF.

The J gene is TRBJ2-7, the V gene TRBV4-3. The germline gives CDR1 LGHNA, CDR2 YSLEER. The CDR3 consists of 14 residues. CDR3 residues: CASSQGATTYEQYF.

The rearrangement joins TRBV27 to TRBJ2-7; no DNA is available, so the TRBD1 call from TCRdb remains unchecked. The CDR3 is made up of 15 amino acids. Germline V gives CDR1 MNHEY, CDR2 SMNVEV (reference sequence). The CDR3 loop reads CASSSTGTGAYEQYF.

V is TRBV6-5 and J is TRBJ1-1; TCRdb calls TRBD1, which cannot be checked without DNA. This CDR3 is built from 16 residues. The germline V gene encodes CDR1 MNHEY and CDR2 SVGAGI. The CDR3 reads CASSYGVPGLNTEAFF.

The chain carries TRBV4-1 and TRBJ2-5; TCRdb proposes TRBD2, but this gene call is untestable without DNA. This CDR3 contains 15 residues. The V gene's germline CDR1 is MGHRA and CDR2 YSYEKL. The CDR3 region is CASSLVAELQETQYF.